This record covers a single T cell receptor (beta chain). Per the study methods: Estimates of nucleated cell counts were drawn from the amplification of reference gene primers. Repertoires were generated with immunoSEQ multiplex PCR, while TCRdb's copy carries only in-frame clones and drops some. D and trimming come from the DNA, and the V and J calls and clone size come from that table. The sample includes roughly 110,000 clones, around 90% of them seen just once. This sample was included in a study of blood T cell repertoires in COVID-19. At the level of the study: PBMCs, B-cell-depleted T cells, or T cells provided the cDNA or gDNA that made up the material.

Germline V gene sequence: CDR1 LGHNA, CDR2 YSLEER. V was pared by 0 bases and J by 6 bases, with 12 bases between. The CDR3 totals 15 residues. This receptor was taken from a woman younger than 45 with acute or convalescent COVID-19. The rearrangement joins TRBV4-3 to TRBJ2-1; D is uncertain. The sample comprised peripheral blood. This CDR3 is CASSQEWATANEQFF. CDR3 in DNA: TGCGCCAGCAGCCAAGAGTGGGCTACAGCCAATGAGCAGTTCTTC.